The clone carrying this TCR beta chain was observed a few times. CDR1 SGHAT and CDR2 FQNNGV come from the germline V gene. The V gene end was trimmed by 5 bases and the J gene end by 6 bases; junction bases not matched to a gene: 12. This CDR3 spans 15 amino acids. Methods used by the authors: Reference gene primer amplification gave nucleated cell count estimates. Profiled with immunoSEQ multiplex PCR; TCRdb holds only in-frame clones, not every one. V, J and clone size are those of that table, while D and trimming were read from the DNA. The repertoire includes around 450,000 clones, roughly 89% of them detected once, and roughly 4.3% sits in the top ten. The source of the sample is a study of blood T cell repertoires in COVID-19. Study details: Samples representing acute and convalescent COVID-19 were sourced from the United States, Italy and Spain. Sources were T cells, B-cell-depleted T cells, or PBMCs; the material itself was cDNA or gDNA.

The TCR comes from a woman aged 25 to 39 with acute or convalescent COVID-19. This chain joins TRBV11-2 and TRBJ2-5; 7 bases fit TRBD1. Sequenced: peripheral blood. The CDR3 sequence is CASSPRGGQEQTQYF. The CDR3 coding sequence is TGTGCCAGCAGCCCAAGAGGGGGCCAGGAGCAGACCCAGTACTTC.